This T cell receptor beta chain comes out of a study of identifying expanded T cells in peripheral blood. This clone has more than one count but fewer than ten. Trimming stripped 4 bases from V and 12 bases from J, with 13 bases between. The CDR3 contains 11 residues. Germline CDR1 reads SGDLS; CDR2 reads YYNGEE. Libraries were prepared by immunoSEQ multiplex PCR; TCRdb keeps only in-frame clonotypes and omits some of them. The data contain fewer than 110,000 clones, roughly 85% of them singletons. This TCR was sampled from a person aged 18 to 75 in good health. The sequenced material came from blood. This rearrangement joins TRBV9 to TRBJ1-1, with a weak D call TRBD1 (5 bases). CDR3 region: CASSQGGPPFF. CDR3 coding DNA: TGTGCCAGCAGCCAGGGCGGACCTCCTTTCTTT.